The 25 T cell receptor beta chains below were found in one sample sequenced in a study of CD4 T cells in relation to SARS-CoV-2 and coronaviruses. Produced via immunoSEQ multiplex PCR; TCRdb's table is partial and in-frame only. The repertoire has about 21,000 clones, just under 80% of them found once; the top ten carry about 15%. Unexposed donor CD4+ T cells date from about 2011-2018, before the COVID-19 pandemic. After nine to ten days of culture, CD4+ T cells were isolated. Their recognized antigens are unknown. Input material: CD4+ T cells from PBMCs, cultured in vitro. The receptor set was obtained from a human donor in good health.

The CDR3 DNA reads TGTGCCAGCAGCCCGACGGGAGGGGGGTCGGCCGGGGAGCTGTTTTTT. Translated, it gives CASSPTGGGSAGELFF. The V and J genes are TRBV28 and TRBJ2-2; 8 nucleotides line up with TRBD2. V gave up 6 bases and J gave up 6 bases; unmatched junction bases: 12. This CDR3 has 16 amino acids. Germline loops: CDR1 MDHEN, CDR2 SYDVKM.

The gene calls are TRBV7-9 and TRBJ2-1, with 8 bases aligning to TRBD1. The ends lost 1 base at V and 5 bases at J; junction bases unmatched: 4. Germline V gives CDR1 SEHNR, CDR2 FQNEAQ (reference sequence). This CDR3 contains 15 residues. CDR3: CASSLGQGRHNEQFF. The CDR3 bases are TGTGCCAGCAGCTTAGGACAGGGGCGCCACAATGAGCAGTTCTTC.

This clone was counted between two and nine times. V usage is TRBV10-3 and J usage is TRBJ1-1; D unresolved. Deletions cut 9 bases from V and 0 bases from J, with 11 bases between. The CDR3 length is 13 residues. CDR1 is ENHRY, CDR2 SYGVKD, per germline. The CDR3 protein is CAIRPRLNTEAFF. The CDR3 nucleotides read TGTGCCATTCGCCCCAGGCTGAACACTGAAGCTTTCTTT.

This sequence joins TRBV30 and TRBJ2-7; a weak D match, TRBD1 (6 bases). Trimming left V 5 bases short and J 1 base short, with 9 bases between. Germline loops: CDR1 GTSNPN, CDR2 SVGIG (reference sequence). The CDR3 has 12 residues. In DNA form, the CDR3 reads TGTGCCTGGGGGCAGGGGTCCTACGAGCAGTACTTC. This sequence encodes CAWGQGSYEQYF.

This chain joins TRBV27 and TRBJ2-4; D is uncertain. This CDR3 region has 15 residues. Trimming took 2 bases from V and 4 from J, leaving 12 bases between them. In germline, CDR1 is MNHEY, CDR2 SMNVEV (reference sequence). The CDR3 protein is CASSLTLIGKNIQYF. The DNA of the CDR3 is TGTGCCAGCAGTTTAACACTCATCGGGAAAAACATTCAGTACTTC.

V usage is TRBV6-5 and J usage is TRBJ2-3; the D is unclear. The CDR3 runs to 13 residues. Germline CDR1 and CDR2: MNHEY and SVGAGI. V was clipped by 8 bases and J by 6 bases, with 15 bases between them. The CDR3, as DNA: TGTGCCAGCGTCCCGAGGATAGGGGATACGCAGTATTTT. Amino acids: CASVPRIGDTQYF.

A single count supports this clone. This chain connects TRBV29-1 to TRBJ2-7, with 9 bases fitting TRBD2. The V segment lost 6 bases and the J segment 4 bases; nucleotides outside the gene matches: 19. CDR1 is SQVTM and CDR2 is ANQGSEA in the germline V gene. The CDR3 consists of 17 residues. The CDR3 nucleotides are TGCAGCGTGCTGGGACGGTTGACTAGCGGTCTTACTTACGAGCAGTACTTC. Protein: CSVLGRLTSGLTYEQYF.

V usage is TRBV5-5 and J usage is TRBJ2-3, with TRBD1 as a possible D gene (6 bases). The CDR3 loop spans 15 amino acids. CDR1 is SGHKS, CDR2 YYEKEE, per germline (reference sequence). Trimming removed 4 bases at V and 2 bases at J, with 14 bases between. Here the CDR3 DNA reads TGTGCCAGCAGCGCCAAGGGGGTCCCCACAGATACGCAGTATTTT. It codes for CASSAKGVPTDTQYF. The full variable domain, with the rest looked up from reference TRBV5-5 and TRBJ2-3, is DAGVTQSPTHLIKTRGQQVTLRCSPISGHKSVSWYQQVLGQGPQFIFQYYEKEERGRGNFPDRFSARQFPNYSSELNVNALLLGDSALYLCASSAKGVPTDTQYFGPGTRLTVL.

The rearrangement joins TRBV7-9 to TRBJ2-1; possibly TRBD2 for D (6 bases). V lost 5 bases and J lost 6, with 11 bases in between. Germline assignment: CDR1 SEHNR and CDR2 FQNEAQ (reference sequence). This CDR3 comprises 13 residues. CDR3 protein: CASSAWTTNEQFF. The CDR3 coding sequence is TGTGCCAGCAGCGCCTGGACTACCAATGAGCAGTTCTTC.

The CDR3 bases are TGTGCCAGCAGTGAACTGAACCCCGAGCAGTACTTC. This translates into CASSELNPEQYF. The rearrangement links TRBV2 to TRBJ2-7; D call uncertain. This CDR3 has 12 amino acids. Germline-derived CDR1 and CDR2 are SNHLY and FYNNEI. Trimming removed 2 bases at V and 6 bases at J, with 8 bases between.

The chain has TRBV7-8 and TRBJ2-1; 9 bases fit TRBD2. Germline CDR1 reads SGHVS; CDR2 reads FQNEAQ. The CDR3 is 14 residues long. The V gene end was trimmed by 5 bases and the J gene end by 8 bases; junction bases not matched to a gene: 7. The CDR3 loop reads CASSLIGTSHEQFF. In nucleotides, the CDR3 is TGTGCCAGCAGCCTAATCGGGACTAGCCATGAGCAGTTCTTC.

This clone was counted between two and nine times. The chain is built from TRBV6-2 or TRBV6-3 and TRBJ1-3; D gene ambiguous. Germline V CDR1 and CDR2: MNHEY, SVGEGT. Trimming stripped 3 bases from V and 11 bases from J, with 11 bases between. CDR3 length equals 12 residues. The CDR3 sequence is CASSYRESAIYF. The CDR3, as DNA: TGTGCCAGCAGTTATCGGGAGAGCGCCATATATTTT.

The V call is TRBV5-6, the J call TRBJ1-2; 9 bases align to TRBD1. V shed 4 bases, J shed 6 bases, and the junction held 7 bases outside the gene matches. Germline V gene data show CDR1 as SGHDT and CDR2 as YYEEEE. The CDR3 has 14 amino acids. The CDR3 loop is CASSRRGTGNGYTF. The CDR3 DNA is TGTGCCAGCAGCCGTCGCGGGACAGGGAATGGCTACACCTTC.

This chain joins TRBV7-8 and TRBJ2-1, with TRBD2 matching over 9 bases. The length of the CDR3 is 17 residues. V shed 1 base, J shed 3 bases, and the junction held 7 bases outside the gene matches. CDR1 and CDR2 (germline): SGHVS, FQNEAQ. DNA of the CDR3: TGTGCCAGCAGCTTAGTCGGTAGCGGGAGCGGCTACAATGAGCAGTTCTTC. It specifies CASSLVGSGSGYNEQFF. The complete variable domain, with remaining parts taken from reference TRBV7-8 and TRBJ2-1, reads GAGVSQSPRYKVAKRGQDVALRCDPISGHVSLFWYQQALGQGPEFLTYFQNEAQLDKSGLPSDRFFAERPEGSVSTLKIQRTQQEDSAVYLCASSLVGSGSGYNEQFFGPGTRLTVL.

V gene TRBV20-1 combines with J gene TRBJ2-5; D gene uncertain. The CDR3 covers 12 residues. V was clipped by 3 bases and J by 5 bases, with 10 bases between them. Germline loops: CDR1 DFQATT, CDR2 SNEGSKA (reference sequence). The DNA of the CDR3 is TGCAGTGCTAGTAGACCTCGGGAGACCCAGTACTTC. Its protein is CSASRPRETQYF.

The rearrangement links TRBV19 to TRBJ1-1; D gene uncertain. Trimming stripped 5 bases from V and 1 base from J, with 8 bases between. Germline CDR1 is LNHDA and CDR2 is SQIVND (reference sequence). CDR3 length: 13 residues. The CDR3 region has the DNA TGTGCCAGTAGTCCCGGTCCGAACACTGAAGCTTTCTTT. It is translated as CASSPGPNTEAFF.

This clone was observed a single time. In DNA form, the CDR3 reads TGTGCCAGCAGCCAAGGAGCGCAGGGGGACTATGGCTACACCTTC. Protein sequence: CASSQGAQGDYGYTF. V and J are TRBV3-1 (or the pseudogene TRBV3-2) and TRBJ1-2; 7 bases match TRBD1. CDR3 length equals 15 residues. V was clipped by 1 base and J by 3 bases; unmatched bases: 5. The V gene's germline CDR1 is LGHDT and CDR2 YNNKEL (reference sequence).

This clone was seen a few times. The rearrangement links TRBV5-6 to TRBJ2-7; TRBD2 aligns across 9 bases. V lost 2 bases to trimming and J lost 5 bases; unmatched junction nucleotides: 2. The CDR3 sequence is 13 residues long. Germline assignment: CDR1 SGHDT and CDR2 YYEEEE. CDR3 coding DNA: TGTGCCAGCAGCTTTTTAGCGGGAGACGAGCAGTACTTC. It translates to CASSFLAGDEQYF.

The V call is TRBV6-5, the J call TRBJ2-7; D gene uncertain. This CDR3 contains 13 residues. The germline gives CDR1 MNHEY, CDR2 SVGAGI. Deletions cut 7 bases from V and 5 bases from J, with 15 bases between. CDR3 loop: CASNSRPIHEQYF. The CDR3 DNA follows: TGTGCCAGCAACTCACGGCCTATCCACGAGCAGTACTTC.

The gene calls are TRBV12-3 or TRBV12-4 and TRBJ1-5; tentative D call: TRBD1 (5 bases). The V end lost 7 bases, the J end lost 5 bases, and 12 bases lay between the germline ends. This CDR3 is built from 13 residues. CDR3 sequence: CASTEGRHQPQHF. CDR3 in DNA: TGTGCCAGCACCGAGGGACGCCATCAGCCCCAGCATTTT.

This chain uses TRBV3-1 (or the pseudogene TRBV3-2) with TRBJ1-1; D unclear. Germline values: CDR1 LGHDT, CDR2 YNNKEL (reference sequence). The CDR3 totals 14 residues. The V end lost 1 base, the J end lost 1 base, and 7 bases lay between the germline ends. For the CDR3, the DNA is TGTGCCAGCAGCCAAGTTAGGGCGAACACTGAAGCTTTCTTT. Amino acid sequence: CASSQVRANTEAFF.

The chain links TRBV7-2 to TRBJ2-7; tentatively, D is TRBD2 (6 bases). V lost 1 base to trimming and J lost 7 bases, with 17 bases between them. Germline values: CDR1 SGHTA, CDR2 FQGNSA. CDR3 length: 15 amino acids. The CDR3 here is CASSLVSQAAGEQYF. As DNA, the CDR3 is TGTGCCAGCAGCTTAGTATCACAGGCCGCGGGGGAGCAGTACTTC.

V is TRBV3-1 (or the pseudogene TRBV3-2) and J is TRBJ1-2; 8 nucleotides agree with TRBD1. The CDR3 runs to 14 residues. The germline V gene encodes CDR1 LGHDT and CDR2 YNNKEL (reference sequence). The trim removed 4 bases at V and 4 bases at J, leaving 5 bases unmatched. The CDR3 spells CASSPRQGSYGYTF. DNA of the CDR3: TGTGCCAGCAGCCCGCGACAGGGGTCCTATGGCTACACCTTC.

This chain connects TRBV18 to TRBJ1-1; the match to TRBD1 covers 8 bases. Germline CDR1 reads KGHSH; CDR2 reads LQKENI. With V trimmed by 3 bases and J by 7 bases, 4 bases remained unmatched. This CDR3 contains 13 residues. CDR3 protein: CASSPTTGDEAFF. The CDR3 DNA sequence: TGTGCCAGCTCACCGACGACAGGGGATGAAGCTTTCTTT.

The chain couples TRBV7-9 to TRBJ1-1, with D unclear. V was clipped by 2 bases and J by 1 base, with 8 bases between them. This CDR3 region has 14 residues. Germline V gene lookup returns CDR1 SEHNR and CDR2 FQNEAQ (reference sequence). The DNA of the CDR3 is TGTGCCAGCAGCTTATTGACGGGGAACACTGAAGCTTTCTTT. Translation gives CASSLLTGNTEAFF.